The sequence of this TCR beta chain was determined in a study of blood T cell repertoires in COVID-19. The study recruited people aged about 18 to 90 years across around 23 US areas. Cohort assignment relied on participant-reported clinical history. In the original analysis: Estimation of nucleated cell counts relied on the amplification of reference gene primers. TCRdb's copy holds only in-frame clones and misses some; the assay was immunoSEQ multiplex PCR. That table gives V, J and clone size, and the DNA gave D and trimming. In the table there are some 170,000 clones, more than 75% of which are singletons. In germline, CDR1 is LGHNA, CDR2 YSLEER. J was trimmed by 5 bases and V by 6 bases; bases with no gene match: 6. CDR3 length: 14 residues.

This clonotype originated in a human donor with acute COVID-19. The donor label of this sample is uncertain. The chain has TRBV4-3 and TRBJ2-1; 8 positions match TRBD2. The sequencing sample was made of PBMCs or T cells enriched from blood (not recorded which). The CDR3 loop is CASSSGGGHNEQFF. The CDR3, as DNA: TGCGCCAGCAGTTCCGGGGGGGGTCACAATGAGCAGTTCTTC.